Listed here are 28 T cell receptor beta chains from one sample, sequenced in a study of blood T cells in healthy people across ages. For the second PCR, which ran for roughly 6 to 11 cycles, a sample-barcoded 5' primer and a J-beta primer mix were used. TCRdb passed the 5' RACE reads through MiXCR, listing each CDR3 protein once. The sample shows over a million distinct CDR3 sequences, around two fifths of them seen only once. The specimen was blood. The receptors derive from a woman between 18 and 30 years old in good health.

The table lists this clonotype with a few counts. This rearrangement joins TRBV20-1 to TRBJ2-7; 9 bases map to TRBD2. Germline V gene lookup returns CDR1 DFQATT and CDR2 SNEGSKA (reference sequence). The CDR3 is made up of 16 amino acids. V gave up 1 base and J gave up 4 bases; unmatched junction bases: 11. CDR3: CSARAASGEPWYEQYF. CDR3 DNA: TGCAGTGCTAGAGCGGCTAGCGGGGAGCCATGGTACGAGCAGTACTTC.

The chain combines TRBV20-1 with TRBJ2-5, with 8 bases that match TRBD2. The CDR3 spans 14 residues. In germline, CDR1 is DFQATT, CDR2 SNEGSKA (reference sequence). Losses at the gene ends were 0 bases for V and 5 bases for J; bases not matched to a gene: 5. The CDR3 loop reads CSAREAGAYETQYF. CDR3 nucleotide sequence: TGCAGTGCTAGAGAAGCGGGGGCATACGAGACCCAGTACTTC.

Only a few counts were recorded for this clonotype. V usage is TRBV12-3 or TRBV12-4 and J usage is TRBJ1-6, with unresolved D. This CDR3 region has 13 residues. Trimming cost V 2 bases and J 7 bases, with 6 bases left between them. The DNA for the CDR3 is TGTGCCAGCAGTTTAAAGGGAAATTCACCCCTCCACTTT. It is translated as CASSLKGNSPLHF.

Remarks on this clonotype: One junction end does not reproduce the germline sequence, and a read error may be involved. CDR3 loop: CASSLAKWDRGTGNTTYF. For the CDR3, the DNA is TGCGCCAGCAGCTTGGCCAAGTGGGACAGGGGGACTGGAAACACCACATATTTT. V and J are TRBV5-1 and TRBJ1-3, with 11 bases fitting TRBD1. There are 18 residues in the CDR3. Germline V gene sequence: CDR1 SGHRS, CDR2 YFSETQ.

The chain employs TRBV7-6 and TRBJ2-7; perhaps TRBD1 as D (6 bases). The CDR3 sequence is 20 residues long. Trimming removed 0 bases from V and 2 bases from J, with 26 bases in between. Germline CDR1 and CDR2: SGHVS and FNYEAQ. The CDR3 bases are TGTGCCAGCAGCTTAGCACTGCAGGGGAAGTTTGGCCCAGCTACCTACGAGCAGTACTTC. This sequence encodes CASSLALQGKFGPATYEQYF.

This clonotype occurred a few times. In nucleotides, the CDR3 is TGTGCCAGCAGCTCGGGATGGACGGCGGCCTACGAGCAGTACTTC. Translation: CASSSGWTAAYEQYF. The chain couples TRBV5-5 to TRBJ2-7; tentative D call: TRBD2 (5 bases). Between the trimmed V and J ends, which lost 3 bases and 2 bases, there was a span of 15 bases. This CDR3 is built from 15 residues. Germline CDR1 and CDR2: SGHKS and YYEKEE (reference sequence).

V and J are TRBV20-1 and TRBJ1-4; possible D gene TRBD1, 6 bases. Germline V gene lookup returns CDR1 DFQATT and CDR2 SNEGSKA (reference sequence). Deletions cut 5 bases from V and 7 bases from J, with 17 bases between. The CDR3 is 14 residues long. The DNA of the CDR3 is TGCAGTGCTCGACAGGCCGGGGGCGCTGAAAAACTGTTTTTT. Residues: CSARQAGGAEKLFF.

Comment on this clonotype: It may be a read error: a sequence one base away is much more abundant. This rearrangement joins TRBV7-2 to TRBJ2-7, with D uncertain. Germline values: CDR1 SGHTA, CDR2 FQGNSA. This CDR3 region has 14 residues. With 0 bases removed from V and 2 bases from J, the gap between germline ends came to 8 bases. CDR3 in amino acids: CASSLACGTYEQYF. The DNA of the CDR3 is TGTGCCAGCAGCTTAGCGTGCGGAACCTACGAGCAGTACTTC.

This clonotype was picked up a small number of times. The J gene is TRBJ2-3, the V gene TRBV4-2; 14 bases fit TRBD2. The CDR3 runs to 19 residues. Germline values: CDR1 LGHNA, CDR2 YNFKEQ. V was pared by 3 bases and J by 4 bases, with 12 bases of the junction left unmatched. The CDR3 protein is CASSQTRLAGGPFADTQYF. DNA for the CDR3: TGTGCCAGCAGCCAGACCAGACTAGCGGGGGGGCCTTTTGCAGATACGCAGTATTTT.

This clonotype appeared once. DNA for the CDR3: TGCGCCAGCAGCCCTCCTGGTCCAGGGGGGGCCAGCTCCTACGAGCAGTACTTC. Translating it yields CASSPPGPGGASSYEQYF. V is TRBV4-1 and J is TRBJ2-7, with D perhaps matching TRBD1 or TRBD2 (7 bases each). V was clipped by 4 bases and J by 0 bases, with 22 bases between them. This CDR3 contains 18 residues. In germline, CDR1 is MGHRA, CDR2 YSYEKL.

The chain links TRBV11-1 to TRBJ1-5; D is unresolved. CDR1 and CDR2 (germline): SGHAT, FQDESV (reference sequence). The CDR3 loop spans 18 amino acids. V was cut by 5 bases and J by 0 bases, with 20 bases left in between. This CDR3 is CASSPRFPGEYSNQPQHF. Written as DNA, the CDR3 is TGTGCCAGCAGCCCTCGATTCCCAGGCGAATATAGCAATCAGCCCCAGCATTTT.

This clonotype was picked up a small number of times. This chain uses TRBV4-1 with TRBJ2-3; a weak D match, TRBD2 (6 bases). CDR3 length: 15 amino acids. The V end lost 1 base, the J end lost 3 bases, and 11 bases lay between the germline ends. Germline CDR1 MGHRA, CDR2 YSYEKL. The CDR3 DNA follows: TGCGCCAGCAGCCAAGGCGGCGGGAAAACAGATACGCAGTATTTT. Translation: CASSQGGGKTDTQYF.

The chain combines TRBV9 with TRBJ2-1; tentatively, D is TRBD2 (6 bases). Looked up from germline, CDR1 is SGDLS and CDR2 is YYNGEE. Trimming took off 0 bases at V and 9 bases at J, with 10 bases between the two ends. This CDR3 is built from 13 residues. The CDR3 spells CASSVDGGTEQFF. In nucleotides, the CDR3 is TGTGCCAGCAGCGTAGATGGGGGGACTGAGCAGTTCTTC.

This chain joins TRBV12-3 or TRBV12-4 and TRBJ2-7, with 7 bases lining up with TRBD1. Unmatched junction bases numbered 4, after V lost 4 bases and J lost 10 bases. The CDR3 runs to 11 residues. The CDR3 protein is CASSSGQVQYF. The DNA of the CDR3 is TGTGCCAGCAGTTCCGGACAGGTTCAGTACTTC.

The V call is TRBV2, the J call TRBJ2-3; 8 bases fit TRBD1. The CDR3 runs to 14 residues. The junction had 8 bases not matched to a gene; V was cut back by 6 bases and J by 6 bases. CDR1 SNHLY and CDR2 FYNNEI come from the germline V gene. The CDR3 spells CASSLQGEMDTQYF. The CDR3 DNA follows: TGTGCCAGCAGCCTACAGGGGGAAATGGATACGCAGTATTTT.

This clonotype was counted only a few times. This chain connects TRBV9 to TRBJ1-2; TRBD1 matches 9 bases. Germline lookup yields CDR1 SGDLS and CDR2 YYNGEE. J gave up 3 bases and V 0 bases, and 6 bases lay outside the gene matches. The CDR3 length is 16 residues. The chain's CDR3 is CASSVAPGQGDYGYTF. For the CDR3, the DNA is TGTGCCAGCAGCGTAGCCCCGGGACAGGGTGACTATGGCTACACCTTC.

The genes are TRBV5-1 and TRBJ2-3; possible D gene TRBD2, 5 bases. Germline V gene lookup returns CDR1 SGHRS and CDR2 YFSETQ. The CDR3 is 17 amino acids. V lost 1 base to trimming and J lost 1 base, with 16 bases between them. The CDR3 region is CASSLNRQRIRTDTQYF. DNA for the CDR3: TGCGCCAGCAGCTTGAATCGTCAGCGGATTCGCACAGATACGCAGTATTTT.

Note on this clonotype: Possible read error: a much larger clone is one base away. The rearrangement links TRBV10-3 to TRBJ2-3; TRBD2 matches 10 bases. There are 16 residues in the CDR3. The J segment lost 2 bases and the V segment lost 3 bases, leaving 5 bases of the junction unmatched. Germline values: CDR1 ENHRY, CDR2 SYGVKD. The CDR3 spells CAISDQTSGTTDTQYF. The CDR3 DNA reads TGTGCCATCAGTGACCAAACTAGCGGGACCACAGATACGCAGTATTTT.

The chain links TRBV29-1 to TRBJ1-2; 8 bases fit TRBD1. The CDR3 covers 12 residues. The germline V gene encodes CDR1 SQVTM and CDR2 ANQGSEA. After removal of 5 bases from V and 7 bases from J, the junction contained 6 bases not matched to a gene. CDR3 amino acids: CSVPTGVGGYTF. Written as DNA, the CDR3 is TGCAGCGTTCCGACAGGGGTCGGTGGCTACACCTTC.

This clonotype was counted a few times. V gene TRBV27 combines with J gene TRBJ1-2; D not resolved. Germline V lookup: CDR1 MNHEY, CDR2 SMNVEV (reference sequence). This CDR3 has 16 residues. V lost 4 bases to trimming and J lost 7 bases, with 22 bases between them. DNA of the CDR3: TGTGCCAGCAGTTCTCCAAGTCTCCCGAGGGATAGTGGCTACACCTTC. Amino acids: CASSSPSLPRDSGYTF.

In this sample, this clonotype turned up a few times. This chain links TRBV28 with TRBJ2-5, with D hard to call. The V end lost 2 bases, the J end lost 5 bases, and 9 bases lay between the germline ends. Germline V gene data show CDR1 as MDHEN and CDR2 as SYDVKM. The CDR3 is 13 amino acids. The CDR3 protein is CASSLNPLETQYF. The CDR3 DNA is TGTGCCAGCAGTTTAAATCCCCTGGAGACCCAGTACTTC.

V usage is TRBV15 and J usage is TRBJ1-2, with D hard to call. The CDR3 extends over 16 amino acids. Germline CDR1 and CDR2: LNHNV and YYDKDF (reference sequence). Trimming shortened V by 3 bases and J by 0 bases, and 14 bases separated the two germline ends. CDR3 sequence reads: CATSSGLASANYGYTF. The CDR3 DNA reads TGTGCCACCAGCAGTGGGCTGGCCAGCGCTAACTATGGCTACACCTTC. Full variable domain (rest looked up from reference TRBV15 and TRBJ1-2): DAMVIQNPRYQVTQFGKPVTLSCSQTLNHNVMYWYQQKSSQAPKLLFHYYDKDFNNEADTPDNFQSRRPNTSFCFLDIRSPGLGDTAMYLCATSSGLASANYGYTFGSGTRLTVV.

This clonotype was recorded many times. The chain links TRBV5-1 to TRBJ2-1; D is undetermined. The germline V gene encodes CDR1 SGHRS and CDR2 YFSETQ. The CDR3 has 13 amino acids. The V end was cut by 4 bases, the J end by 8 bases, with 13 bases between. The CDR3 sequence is CASSVGLWDEQFF. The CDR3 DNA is TGCGCCAGCAGCGTTGGGTTGTGGGATGAGCAGTTCTTC.

The CDR3 DNA sequence: TGCGCCAGCAGCGTCCGGGAGGCTGCCCCTGAGCAGTTCTTC. This translates into CASSVREAAPEQFF. The rearrangement joins TRBV10-2 to TRBJ2-1, with TRBD2 matching over 7 bases. Germline CDR1 reads WSHSY; CDR2 reads SAAADI. V lost 6 bases, J lost 9 bases, and 11 bases stayed unmatched. The CDR3 is 14 residues long.

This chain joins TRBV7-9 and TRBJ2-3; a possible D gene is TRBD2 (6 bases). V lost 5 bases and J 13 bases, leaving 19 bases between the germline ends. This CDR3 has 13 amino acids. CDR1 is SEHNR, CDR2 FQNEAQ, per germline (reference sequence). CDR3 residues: CASSVRTGVEKYF. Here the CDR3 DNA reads TGTGCCAGCAGCGTACGAACGGGAGTCGAGAAGTATTTT.

The DNA of the CDR3 is TGTGCCAGCAGCGCCTCCCGTGGTCGGGCGGCGGGAGAAGAGACCCAGTACTTC. Its protein product is CASSASRGRAAGEETQYF. The chain recombines TRBV21-1 with TRBJ2-4; the table's TRBD2 call for D was not verified on the DNA. The J call may be in error: the DNA end matches TRBJ2-5 better. TRBV21-1 is given as a pseudogene. The CDR3 totals 18 residues.

This CDR3 reads CAINSGRDTGELFF. The CDR3, as DNA: TGTGCCATAAACAGCGGGAGGGACACCGGGGAGCTGTTTTTT. This rearrangement joins TRBV10-3 to TRBJ2-2; 10 nucleotides match TRBD2. V was pared by 9 bases and J by 3 bases, with 4 bases of the junction left unmatched. The germline V gene has CDR1 ENHRY and CDR2 SYGVKD. The CDR3 extends over 14 amino acids.

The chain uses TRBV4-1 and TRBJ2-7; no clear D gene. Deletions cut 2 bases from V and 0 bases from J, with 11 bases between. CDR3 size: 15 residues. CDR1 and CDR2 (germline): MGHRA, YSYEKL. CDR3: CASSQLGRNSYEQYF. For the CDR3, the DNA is TGCGCCAGCAGCCAATTGGGCAGGAACTCCTACGAGCAGTACTTC.